This T cell receptor (beta chain) was identified in a study of blood T cells in healthy people across ages. A second about 6 to 11 cycle PCR used barcoded and J-beta primers. TCRdb fed the 5' RACE reads into MiXCR, producing one record per CDR3 protein. The table lists about 1,500,000 distinct CDR3 sequences, around two fifths of them singletons. Isolating PBMCs gave at least 6 million of these cells per sample. This clonotype was detected once. The CDR3 has 17 residues. The chain combines TRBV12-3 or TRBV12-4 with TRBJ2-1, with D maybe TRBD2 (6 bases). The assigned J gene may be wrong: the sequence end matches TRBJ2-7 better. Sequencing input: blood. The TCR originated in a young woman in good health. CDR3 sequence reads: CASSPEILLAAYNEQYF. In DNA form, the CDR3 reads TGTGCCAGCAGCCCCGAGATATTACTAGCAGCCTACAATGAGCAGTACTTC.